A selection of T cell receptor beta chains follows, all from one sample in a study of T cells in Graves' hyperthyroidism and ophthalmopathy. A single record per CDR3 protein comes from TCRdb applying MiXCR to the multiplex PCR reads. This table holds 360,000 or so distinct CDR3 sequences, about 16% found once. The specimen sequenced was blood. Source of these receptors: a woman aged 60-75 years with Graves' ophthalmopathy. CDR3s include the opening cysteine and the closing phenylalanine or tryptophan. A D gene is named only where the DNA matches it firmly. Size is stated for part of the rows, as once, few or many counts, or as a class when the clone is expanded.

TRBV3-1	few	NA	TRBJ2-7	TGTGCCAGCAGCCCCGGGGCGACCCGAAACTACGAGCAGTACTTC	CASSPGATRNYEQYF
TRBV30	many	TRBD2	TRBJ2-2	TGTGCCTGGGGGACTAGCGGGAACTGGGAGCTGTTTTTT	CAWGTSGNWELFF
TRBV5-1	NA	TRBD2	TRBJ2-7	TGCGCCAGCAGCGGGGGGACTAGCGGATACTACGAGCAGTACTTC	CASSGGTSGYYEQYF
TRBV29-1	NA	TRBD1	TRBJ1-2	TGCAGCGTGGAGTCCCGGGACAGGGGTGCTAGGGATGGCTACACCTTC	CSVESRDRGARDGYTF
TRBV28	few	NA	TRBJ2-3	TGTGCCAGCAGTTTATTCTCCACCAGGAGAGATACGCAGTATTTT	CASSLFSTRRDTQYF
TRBV6-1	few	NA	TRBJ2-5	TGTGCCAGCAGTCGAGACAGGGAGGGAACCCAGTACTTC	CASSRDREGTQYF
TRBV2	few	TRBD1	TRBJ1-1	TGTGCCAGCATAGGACAGGGGAACACTGAAGCTTTCTTT	CASIGQGNTEAFF
TRBV6-1	many	NA	TRBJ1-4	TGTGCCAGCGGCCGGGGAAATGAAAAACTGTTTTTT	CASGRGNEKLFF
TRBV3-1	NA	NA	TRBJ1-4	TGTGCCAGCAGCCAATGGGATCGGACTAATGAAAAACTGTTTTTT	CASSQWDRTNEKLFF
TRBV20-1	NA	NA	TRBJ2-7	TGCAGTGCTAGATCGGGGTTCGAGCAGTACTTC	CSARSGFEQYF
TRBV6-1	few	NA	TRBJ2-7	TGTGCCAGCAGTTGGAGCCGGGAGAACGAGCAGTACTTC	CASSWSRENEQYF
TRBV10-2	NA	NA	TRBJ2-1	TGCGCCAGCAGCCCCGGGGGCATTCCAGCCTCTGAGCAGTTCTTC	CASSPGGIPASEQFF
TRBV2	many	TRBD1	TRBJ2-2	TGTGCCAGCAGGGGGGACAGCTACACCGGGGAGCTGTTTTTT	CASRGDSYTGELFF
TRBV11-2	many	TRBD2	TRBJ2-1	TGTGCCAGCAGCTCCGTTCGGGGGAGGGTGCACAATGAGCAGTTCTTC	CASSSVRGRVHNEQFF
TRBV12-3/TRBV12-4	NA	NA	TRBJ1-6	TGTGCCAGCAGTTCCGACAGACGGCCTTCACCCCTCCACTTT	CASSSDRRPSPLHF
TRBV6-6	NA	TRBD2	TRBJ2-1	TGTGCCAGCAGTTACTCGGCGGGAGGCTTCCTGTACAATGAGCAGTTCTTC	CASSYSAGGFLYNEQFF
TRBV7-2	NA	NA	TRBJ2-1	TGTGCCAGCAGCGTAGGACCCGGGAGGCAGTTCTTC	CASSVGPGRQFF